One sample yielded the 29 T cell receptor beta chains listed below, sequenced in a study of PD-1 blockade in classical Hodgkin lymphoma. The data were produced by immunoSEQ multiplex PCR, yet TCRdb's version contains in-frame clones alone and is incomplete. The sample has under 20,000 clones, approximately 72% seen once. Time point: cycle 4 day 1 (C4D1), after more than five weeks of nivolumab. There was relapse after autologous stem cell transplantation in every patient, and there was variation in brentuximab vedotin exposure. Magnetic negative selection purified CD4+ T cells from thawed PBMCs. Sequenced here: CD4+ T cells from blood, sampled before the fourth cycle of nivolumab. These receptors came from a human donor with classical Hodgkin lymphoma.

This clone was found a few times. The chain combines TRBV7-8 with TRBJ1-6, with 9 bases identical to TRBD1. Trimming removed 5 bases from V and 7 bases from J; junction bases left unmatched: 3. The CDR3 loop spans 14 amino acids. The germline CDR1 and CDR2 sequences are SGHVS and FQNEAQ. The chain's CDR3 is CASSEGQGNSPLHF. CDR3 bases: TGTGCCAGCAGCGAAGGACAGGGGAATTCACCCCTCCACTTT.

This clone was counted between two and nine times. The gene calls are TRBV2 and TRBJ2-4; possible D gene TRBD2, 6 bases. The CDR3 length is 16 residues. V lost 6 bases and J lost 0, with 15 bases in between. CDR1 and CDR2 (germline): SNHLY, FYNNEI. This CDR3 reads CASRQWGEPAKNIQYF. The CDR3 DNA reads TGTGCCAGCAGGCAATGGGGGGAACCAGCCAAAAACATTCAGTACTTC.

The chain links TRBV7-2 to TRBJ1-2; D gene ambiguous. V was pared by 6 bases and J by 7 bases, with 15 bases between. This CDR3 is 13 amino acids long. Germline CDR1 reads SGHTA; CDR2 reads FQGNSA. CDR3 bases: TGTGCCAGCAGTGGCGCCCAGATGGTTGGCTACACCTTC. This gives the protein CASSGAQMVGYTF.

The chain is built from TRBV2 and TRBJ1-2; 12 positions match TRBD1. The CDR3 length is 15 residues. Germline CDR1 is SNHLY and CDR2 is FYNNEI. The V segment lost 6 bases and the J segment 7 bases; nucleotides outside the gene matches: 9. The CDR3 coding sequence is TGTGCCAGCAGGGACACCGGGACAGGGGGCGTTGGCTACACCTTC. Amino acid sequence: CASRDTGTGGVGYTF. Full variable domain (remainder filled in from reference TRBV2 and TRBJ1-2): EPEVTQTPSHQVTQMGQEVILRCVPISNHLYFYWYRQILGQKVEFLVSFYNNEISEKSEIFDDQFSVERPDGSNFTLKIRSTKLEDSAMYFCASRDTGTGGVGYTFGSGTRLTVV.

This clone showed up just a few times. This chain joins TRBV6-6 and TRBJ2-7; D might be TRBD2 (6 bases). This CDR3 has 12 amino acids. Looked up from germline, CDR1 is MNHNY and CDR2 is SVGAGI (reference sequence). V lost 7 bases and J 4 bases, leaving 11 bases between the germline ends. The CDR3 DNA follows: TGTGCCAGCACTGGAGGGGTTTACGAGCAGTACTTC. It yields the protein CASTGGVYEQYF.

This clone was counted only a few times. The chain couples TRBV6-1 to TRBJ2-7; 8 nucleotides align to TRBD1. Trimming cost V 6 bases and J 1 base; bases outside gene matches: 8. This CDR3 is 15 amino acids long. Germline values: CDR1 MNHNS, CDR2 SASEGT. The CDR3 protein is CASSVTGDPSYEQYV. The CDR3 DNA is TGTGCCAGCAGCGTGACAGGGGACCCTTCCTACGAGCAGTACGTC.

This rearrangement joins TRBV7-6 to TRBJ2-3; 10 bases fit TRBD2. CDR3 length: 18 residues. Trimming took 2 bases from V and 0 from J; bases not matched to a gene: 8. The germline V gene has CDR1 SGHVS and CDR2 FNYEAQ. CDR3 DNA sequence: TGTGCCAGCAGCTTACTGGCTAGCGGGGGAACTAGCACAGATACGCAGTATTTT. This sequence encodes CASSLLASGGTSTDTQYF.

The chain employs TRBV19 and TRBJ2-5; tentatively, D is TRBD2 (5 bases). CDR1 is LNHDA, CDR2 SQIVND, per germline (reference sequence). This CDR3 comprises 15 residues. V lost 3 bases, J lost 2 bases, and 13 bases lay in between. The CDR3 protein is CASSILGSGQETQYF. DNA of the CDR3: TGTGCCAGTAGTATTTTAGGGAGTGGTCAAGAGACCCAGTACTTC.

The chain is built from TRBV6-5 and TRBJ1-2; tentative D call: TRBD1 (5 bases). The ends were cut back, 6 bases at V and 1 base at J, with 9 bases in the middle. Germline V gene sequence: CDR1 MNHEY, CDR2 SVGAGI. The CDR3 spans 13 residues. As DNA, the CDR3 is TGTGCCAGCAGCGGGGGAAGTAACTATGGCTACACCTTC. Translating gives CASSGGSNYGYTF.

The chain couples TRBV30 to TRBJ1-2; D might be TRBD1 (6 bases). The CDR3 contains 13 residues. The V and J ends lost 4 bases and 4 bases respectively, with 13 bases between them. Germline CDR1 and CDR2: GTSNPN and SVGIG (reference sequence). The CDR3 is CAWTPDSLYGYTF. In DNA, the CDR3 is TGTGCCTGGACCCCGGACAGTCTCTATGGCTACACCTTC.

To note about this clone: At one boundary the junction diverges from the germline segment, which might be a read error. The gene calls are TRBV23-1 and TRBJ2-3; 9 nucleotides match TRBD2. TRBV23-1 carries the ORF label, with uncertain function. The CDR3 has 11 residues. The CDR3 DNA reads TGCGCCAGCTTCCGCGGGAGGGCCGTACATTTT. Amino acid sequence: CASFRGRAVHF.

V is TRBV7-8 and J is TRBJ2-7; TRBD2 aligns across 11 bases. Per the germline V gene, CDR1 is SGHVS and CDR2 is FQNEAQ. The ends lost 5 bases at V and 2 bases at J; junction bases unmatched: 5. The CDR3 spans 15 residues. The CDR3 sequence is CASSLRLAGPYEQYF. CDR3 bases: TGTGCCAGCAGCCTCAGACTAGCGGGACCCTACGAGCAGTACTTC.

The gene calls are TRBV5-1 and TRBJ1-1; D might be TRBD1 (6 bases). V lost 0 bases and J lost 11, with 14 bases in between. The CDR3 contains 13 residues. Germline V CDR1 and CDR2: SGHRS, YFSETQ. The CDR3 sequence: CASSLGSGQSAFF. The CDR3 DNA follows: TGCGCCAGCAGCTTGGGATCAGGACAGAGCGCTTTCTTT.

The gene calls are TRBV5-4 and TRBJ1-5; maybe TRBD1 (6 bases). Trimming shortened V by 4 bases and J by 1 base, and 9 bases separated the two germline ends. This CDR3 has 14 residues. CDR1 SGHNT and CDR2 YYREEE come from the germline V gene (reference sequence). The CDR3 DNA sequence: TGTGCCAGCAGCGATACAGGGAGCAATCAGCCCCAGCATTTT. Protein product: CASSDTGSNQPQHF.

The J gene is TRBJ1-6, the V gene TRBV28; D gene ambiguous. V lost 3 bases and J lost 5, with 8 bases in between. The CDR3 length is 14 residues. CDR1 is MDHEN and CDR2 is SYDVKM in the germline V gene. The CDR3 DNA reads as TGTGCCAGCAGTTTGAACAGCAATAATTCACCCCTCCACTTT. It codes for CASSLNSNNSPLHF.

This clone was counted only a few times. This chain uses TRBV6-5 with TRBJ1-6, with a tentative D call TRBD1 (5 bases). Germline lookup yields CDR1 MNHEY and CDR2 SVGAGI. The CDR3 runs 15 residues. The V gene lost 4 bases and the J gene lost 9 bases, with 16 bases spanning the gap. CDR3 nucleotide sequence: TGTGCCAGCAGTTTAGGGGATCTTGGGGGTTCACCCCTCCACTTT. Residues: CASSLGDLGGSPLHF.

This clone was found a few times. The chain carries TRBV2 and TRBJ1-6; 8 bases fit TRBD1. Germline CDR1 reads SNHLY; CDR2 reads FYNNEI. The CDR3 loop spans 15 amino acids. With V trimmed by 4 bases and J by 8 bases, 7 bases remained unmatched. CDR3 coding DNA: TGTGCCAGCAGTGCGGGGGACAGGTCTTATTCACCCCTCCACTTT. This gives the protein CASSAGDRSYSPLHF.

This chain connects TRBV7-9 to TRBJ1-1; D ambiguous. Germline assignment: CDR1 SEHNR and CDR2 FQNEAQ (reference sequence). This CDR3 spans 16 amino acids. Trimming left V 7 bases short and J 5 bases short, with 23 bases between. CDR3 amino acids: CASTVIGRVLGTEAFF. The CDR3 nucleotides are TGTGCCAGCACCGTGATAGGTCGGGTCCTGGGTACTGAAGCTTTCTTT.

The chain joins TRBV6-4 to TRBJ1-5, with TRBD1 as a possible D gene (5 bases). The CDR3 length is 11 residues. Trimming pared 8 bases from V and 8 bases from J, leaving 10 bases between. CDR1 and CDR2 from the germline V gene are MRHNA and SNTAGT. The CDR3 sequence is CASRGGEPQHF. DNA of the CDR3: TGTGCCAGCCGTGGGGGGGAGCCCCAGCATTTT.

The CDR3 nucleotides read TGTGCCAGCAGCTTATACTCCGATACGCAGTATTTT. Translating gives CASSLYSDTQYF. This rearrangement joins TRBV7-2 to TRBJ2-3; D call uncertain. The CDR3 loop spans 12 amino acids. Germline CDR1 reads SGHTA; CDR2 reads FQGNSA. Trimming pared 2 bases from V and 6 bases from J, leaving 6 bases between.

The chain carries TRBV29-1 and TRBJ1-1, with D possibly TRBD1 on 6 matching bases. The CDR3 consists of 13 residues. CDR1 and CDR2 (germline): SQVTM, ANQGSEA. Trimming took off 4 bases at V and 6 bases at J, with 15 bases between the two ends. This chain's CDR3 is CSVGLGARAEAFF. CDR3 nucleotides: TGCAGCGTTGGTCTGGGGGCGCGGGCTGAAGCTTTCTTT.

There are a few counts of this clone. This chain joins TRBV29-1 and TRBJ2-3; 11 bases line up with TRBD2. V trimming: 4 bases; J trimming: 5 bases; junction bases outside the gene matches: 5. Germline values: CDR1 SQVTM, CDR2 ANQGSEA. CDR3 length equals 14 residues. CDR3 region: CSVVASGGLDTQYF. The CDR3 bases are TGCAGCGTTGTGGCTAGCGGGGGGTTAGATACGCAGTATTTT.

The chain has TRBV2 and TRBJ2-1, with 13 bases lining up with TRBD2. Germline V lookup: CDR1 SNHLY, CDR2 FYNNEI. This CDR3 spans 15 amino acids. V lost 4 bases and J lost 3; bases outside the gene matches: 0. CDR3 coding DNA: TGTGCCAGCAGTGGGACTAGCGGGAGCTACAATGAGCAGTTCTTC. This sequence encodes CASSGTSGSYNEQFF.

The chain is built from TRBV11-2 and TRBJ2-4; possible D gene TRBD2, 5 bases. CDR1 and CDR2 (germline): SGHAT, FQNNGV. The CDR3 has 14 amino acids. The V gene lost 2 bases and the J gene lost 5 bases, with 10 bases spanning the gap. The CDR3 bases are TGTGCCAGCAGCTTATCCGGCGGGCAAAACATTCAGTACTTC. This translates into CASSLSGGQNIQYF.

V is TRBV5-1 and J is TRBJ2-3; 13 nucleotides agree with TRBD2. The CDR3 is made up of 15 amino acids. With 7 bases clipped from V and 5 bases from J, the junction kept 7 bases outside the gene matches. Germline CDR1 is SGHRS and CDR2 is YFSETQ. The CDR3 bases are TGCGCCAGCTCCCGGGGGACTAGCGGGGAAGATACGCAGTATTTT. Translated: CASSRGTSGEDTQYF.

The genes are TRBV7-2 and TRBJ2-7; a possible D gene is TRBD2 (7 bases). V lost 5 bases, J lost 4 bases, and 18 bases lay in between. CDR3 length: 15 amino acids. Per germline, CDR1 SGHTA and CDR2 FQGNSA. CDR3 region: CASSRGGGWPYEQYF. The CDR3 nucleotides are TGTGCCAGCAGCCGCGGCGGGGGCTGGCCATACGAGCAGTACTTC.

This clone was picked up one time. This chain joins TRBV5-1 and TRBJ2-1; possible D gene TRBD1, 6 bases. The CDR3 runs to 16 residues. In germline, CDR1 is SGHRS, CDR2 YFSETQ. V was trimmed by 3 bases and J by 0 bases, leaving 13 bases between them. The CDR3 region has the DNA TGCGCCAGCAGCTCAACCCGGGACATCTCCTACAATGAGCAGTTCTTC. Protein: CASSSTRDISYNEQFF.

The genes are TRBV6-5 and TRBJ1-6; 7 nucleotides line up with TRBD1. J was trimmed by 2 bases and V by 5 bases; bases with no gene match: 3. Germline V gene data show CDR1 as MNHEY and CDR2 as SVGAGI. The CDR3 totals 15 residues. The CDR3: CASSPTGTYNSPLHF. In DNA, the CDR3 is TGTGCCAGCAGTCCGACAGGGACCTATAATTCACCCCTCCACTTT.

The J gene is TRBJ2-7, the V gene TRBV7-9; TRBD1 aligns across 10 bases. The CDR3 totals 15 residues. The J segment lost 0 bases and the V segment lost 6 bases, leaving 5 bases of the junction unmatched. Germline lookup yields CDR1 SEHNR and CDR2 FQNEAQ (reference sequence). CDR3 DNA: TGTGCCAGCAGGCAGGGACAGGGGTCCTCCTACGAGCAGTACTTC. Residues: CASRQGQGSSYEQYF.